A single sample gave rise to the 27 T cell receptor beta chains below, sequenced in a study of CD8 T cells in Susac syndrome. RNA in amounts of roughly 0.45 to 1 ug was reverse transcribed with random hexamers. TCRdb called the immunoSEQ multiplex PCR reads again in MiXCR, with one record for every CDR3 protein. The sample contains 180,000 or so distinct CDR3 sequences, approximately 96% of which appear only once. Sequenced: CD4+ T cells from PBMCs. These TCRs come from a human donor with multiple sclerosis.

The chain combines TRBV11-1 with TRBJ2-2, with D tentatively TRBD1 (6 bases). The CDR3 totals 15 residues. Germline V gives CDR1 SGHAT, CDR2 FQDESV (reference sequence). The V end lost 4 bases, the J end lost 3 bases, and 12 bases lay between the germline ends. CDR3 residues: CASSSKQGYTGELFF. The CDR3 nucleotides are TGTGCCAGCAGCTCGAAACAGGGATACACCGGGGAGCTGTTTTTT.

The chain's CDR3 is CASSLGTVPSYEQYF. DNA for the CDR3: TGTGCCAGCAGCTTGGGAACTGTACCCTCCTACGAGCAGTACTTC. The gene calls are TRBV5-6 and TRBJ2-7; D gene unclear. Trimming cost V 0 bases and J 0 bases, with 10 bases left between them. This CDR3 comprises 15 residues. CDR1 and CDR2 (germline): SGHDT, YYEEEE.

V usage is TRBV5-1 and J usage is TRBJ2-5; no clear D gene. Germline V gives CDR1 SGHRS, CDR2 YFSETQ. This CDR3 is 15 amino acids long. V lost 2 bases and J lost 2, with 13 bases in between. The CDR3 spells CASSFSPGGQETQYF. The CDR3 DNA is TGCGCCAGCAGCTTTTCTCCGGGTGGGCAAGAGACCCAGTACTTC. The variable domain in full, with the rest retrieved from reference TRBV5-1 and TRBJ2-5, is KAGVTQTPRYLIKTRGQQVTLSCSPISGHRSVSWYQQTPGQGLQFLFEYFSETQRNKGNFPGRFSGRQFSNSRSEMNVSTLELGDSALYLCASSFSPGGQETQYFGPGTRLLVL.

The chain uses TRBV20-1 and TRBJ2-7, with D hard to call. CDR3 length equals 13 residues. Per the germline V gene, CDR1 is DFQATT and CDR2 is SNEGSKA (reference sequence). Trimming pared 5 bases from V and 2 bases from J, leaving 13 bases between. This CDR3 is CSALRLNAYEQYF. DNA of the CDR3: TGCAGTGCTTTGAGACTTAACGCCTACGAGCAGTACTTC.

The CDR3 protein is CSASADSSVVGELFF. The CDR3 coding sequence is TGCAGTGCTAGCGCGGACAGTTCGGTCGTCGGGGAGCTGTTTTTT. V and J are TRBV20-1 and TRBJ2-2; D is perhaps TRBD1 (6 bases). Trimming removed 3 bases at V and 7 bases at J, with 18 bases between. Germline V gene lookup returns CDR1 DFQATT and CDR2 SNEGSKA (reference sequence). This CDR3 is built from 15 residues.

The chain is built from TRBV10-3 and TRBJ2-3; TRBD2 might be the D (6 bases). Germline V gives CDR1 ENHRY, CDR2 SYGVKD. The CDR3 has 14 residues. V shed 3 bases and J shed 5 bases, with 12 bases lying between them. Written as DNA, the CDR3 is TGTGCCATCAGTGACGGAGGGGCCGGAGATACGCAGTATTTT. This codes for CAISDGGAGDTQYF.

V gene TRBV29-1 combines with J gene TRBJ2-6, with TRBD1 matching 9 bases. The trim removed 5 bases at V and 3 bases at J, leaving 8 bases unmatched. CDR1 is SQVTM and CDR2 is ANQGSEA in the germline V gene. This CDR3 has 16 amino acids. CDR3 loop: CSVRTGATIGANVLTF. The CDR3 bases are TGCAGCGTTCGGACAGGGGCTACGATTGGGGCCAACGTCCTGACTTTC. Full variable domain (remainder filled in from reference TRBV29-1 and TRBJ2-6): SAVISQKPSRDICQRGTSLTIQCQVDSQVTMMFWYRQQPGQSLTLIATANQGSEATYESGFVIDKFPISRPNLTFSTLTVSNMSPEDSSIYLCSVRTGATIGANVLTFGAGSRLTVL.

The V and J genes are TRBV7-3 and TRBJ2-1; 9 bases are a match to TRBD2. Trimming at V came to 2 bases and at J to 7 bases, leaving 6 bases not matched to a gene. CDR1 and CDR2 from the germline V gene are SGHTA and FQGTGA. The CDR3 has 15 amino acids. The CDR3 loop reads CASSLGLAGQNEQFF. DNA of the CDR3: TGTGCCAGCAGCTTAGGCCTAGCGGGGCAGAATGAGCAGTTCTTC.

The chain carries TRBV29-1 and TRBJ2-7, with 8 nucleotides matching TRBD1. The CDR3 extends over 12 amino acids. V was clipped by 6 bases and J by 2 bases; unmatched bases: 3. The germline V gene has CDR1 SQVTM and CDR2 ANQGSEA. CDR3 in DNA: TGCAGCGTGGGACAGGACCCCTACGAGCAGTACTTC. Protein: CSVGQDPYEQYF.

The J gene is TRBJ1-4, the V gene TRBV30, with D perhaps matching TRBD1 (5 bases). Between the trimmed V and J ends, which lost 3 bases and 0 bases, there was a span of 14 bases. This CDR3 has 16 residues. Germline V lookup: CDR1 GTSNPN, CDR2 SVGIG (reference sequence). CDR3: CAWRAGAAATNEKLFF. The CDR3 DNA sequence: TGTGCCTGGAGGGCTGGGGCGGCGGCAACTAATGAAAAACTGTTTTTT.

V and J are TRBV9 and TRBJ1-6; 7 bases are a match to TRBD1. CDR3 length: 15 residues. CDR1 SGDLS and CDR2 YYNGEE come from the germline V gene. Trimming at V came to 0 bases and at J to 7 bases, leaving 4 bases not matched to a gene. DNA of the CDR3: TGTGCCAGCAGCGTAGGGGGGGACAGAAATTCACCCCTCCACTTT. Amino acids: CASSVGGDRNSPLHF.

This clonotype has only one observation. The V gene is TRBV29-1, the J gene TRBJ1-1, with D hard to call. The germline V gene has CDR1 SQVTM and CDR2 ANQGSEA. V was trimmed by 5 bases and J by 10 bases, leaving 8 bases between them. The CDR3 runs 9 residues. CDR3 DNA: TGCAGCGTTAGTGAGGGAGCTTTCTTT. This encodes CSVSEGAFF.

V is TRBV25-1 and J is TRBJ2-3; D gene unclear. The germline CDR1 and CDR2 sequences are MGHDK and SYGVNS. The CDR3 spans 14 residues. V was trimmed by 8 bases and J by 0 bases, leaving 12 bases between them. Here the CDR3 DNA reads TGTGCCAGCGGTGCGACTTTTAGCACAGATACGCAGTATTTT. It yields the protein CASGATFSTDTQYF.

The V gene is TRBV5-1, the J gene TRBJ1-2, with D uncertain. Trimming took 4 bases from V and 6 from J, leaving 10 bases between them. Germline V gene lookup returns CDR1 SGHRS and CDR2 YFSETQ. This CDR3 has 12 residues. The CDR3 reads CASSRDTDGYTF. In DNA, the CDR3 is TGCGCCAGCAGCCGTGACACCGATGGCTACACCTTC.

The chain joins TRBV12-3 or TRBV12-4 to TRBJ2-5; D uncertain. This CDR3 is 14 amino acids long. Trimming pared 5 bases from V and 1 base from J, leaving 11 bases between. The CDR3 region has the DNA TGTGCCAGCAGTCCACGCGCCATCCAAGAGACCCAGTACTTC. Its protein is CASSPRAIQETQYF.

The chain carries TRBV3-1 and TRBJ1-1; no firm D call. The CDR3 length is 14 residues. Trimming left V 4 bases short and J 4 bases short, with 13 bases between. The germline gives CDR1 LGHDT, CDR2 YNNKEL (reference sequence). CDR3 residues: CASSPWSMGTEAFF. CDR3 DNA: TGTGCCAGCAGCCCATGGAGTATGGGCACTGAAGCTTTCTTT.

Here the CDR3 reads CASSPQTIGTQYF. In nucleotides, the CDR3 is TGTGCCAGCAGCCCACAGACTATTGGTACGCAGTATTTT. The chain recombines TRBV9 with TRBJ2-3, with a weak D call TRBD2 (5 bases). Germline CDR1 is SGDLS and CDR2 is YYNGEE. The V end lost 4 bases, the J end lost 8 bases, and 14 bases lay between the germline ends. CDR3 length: 13 amino acids.

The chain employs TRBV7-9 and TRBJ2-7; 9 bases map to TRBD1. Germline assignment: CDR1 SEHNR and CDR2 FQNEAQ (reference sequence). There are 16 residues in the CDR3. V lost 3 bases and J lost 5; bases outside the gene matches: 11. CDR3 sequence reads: CASSFRGGDRVHEQYF. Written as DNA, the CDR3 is TGTGCCAGCAGCTTCCGAGGTGGGGACAGGGTTCACGAGCAGTACTTC.

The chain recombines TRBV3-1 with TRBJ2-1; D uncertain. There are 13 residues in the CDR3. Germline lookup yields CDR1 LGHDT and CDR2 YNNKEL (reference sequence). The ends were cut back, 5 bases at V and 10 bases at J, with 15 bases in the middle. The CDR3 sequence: CASSGPPLGEQFF. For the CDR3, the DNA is TGTGCCAGCAGCGGCCCCCCCTTGGGGGAGCAGTTCTTC.

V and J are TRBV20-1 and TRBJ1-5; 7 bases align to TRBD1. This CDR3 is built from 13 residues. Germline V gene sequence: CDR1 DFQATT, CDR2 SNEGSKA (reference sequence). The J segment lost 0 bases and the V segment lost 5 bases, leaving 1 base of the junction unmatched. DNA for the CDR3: TGCAGTGCTGGACAGGATAGCAATCAGCCCCAGCATTTT. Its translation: CSAGQDSNQPQHF.

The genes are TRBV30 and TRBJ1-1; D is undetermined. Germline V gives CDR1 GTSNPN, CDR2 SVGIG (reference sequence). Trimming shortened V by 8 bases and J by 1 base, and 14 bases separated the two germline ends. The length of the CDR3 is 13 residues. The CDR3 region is CAHAGESNTEAFF. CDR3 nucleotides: TGTGCCCACGCCGGGGAATCGAACACTGAAGCTTTCTTT. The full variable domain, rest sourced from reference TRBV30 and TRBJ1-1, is SQTIHQWPATLVQPVGSPLSLECTVEGTSNPNLYWYRQAAGRGLQLLFYSVGIGQISSEVPQNLSASRPQDRQFILSSKKLLLSDSGFYLCAHAGESNTEAFFGQGTRLTVV.

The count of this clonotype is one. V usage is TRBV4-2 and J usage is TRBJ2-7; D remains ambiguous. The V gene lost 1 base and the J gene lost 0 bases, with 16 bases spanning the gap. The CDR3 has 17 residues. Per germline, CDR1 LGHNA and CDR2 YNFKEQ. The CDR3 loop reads CASSQAARFSSSYEQYF. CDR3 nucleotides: TGTGCCAGCAGCCAAGCTGCCAGGTTCTCTAGCTCCTACGAGCAGTACTTC.

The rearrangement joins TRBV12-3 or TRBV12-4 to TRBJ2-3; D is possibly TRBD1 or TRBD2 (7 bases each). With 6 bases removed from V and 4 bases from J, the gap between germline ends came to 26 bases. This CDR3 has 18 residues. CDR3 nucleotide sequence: TGTGCCAGCAGCCGACCCAGGGGGGGTCTGCGGAAGGCAGATACGCAGTATTTT. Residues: CASSRPRGGLRKADTQYF.

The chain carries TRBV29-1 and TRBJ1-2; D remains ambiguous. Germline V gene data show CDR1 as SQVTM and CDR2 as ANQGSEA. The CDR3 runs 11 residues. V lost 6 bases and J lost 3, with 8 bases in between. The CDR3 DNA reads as TGCAGCGTCCCCCCTGACTATGGCTACACCTTC. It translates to CSVPPDYGYTF. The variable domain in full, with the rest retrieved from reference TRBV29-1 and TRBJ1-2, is SAVISQKPSRDICQRGTSLTIQCQVDSQVTMMFWYRQQPGQSLTLIATANQGSEATYESGFVIDKFPISRPNLTFSTLTVSNMSPEDSSIYLCSVPPDYGYTFGSGTRLTVV.

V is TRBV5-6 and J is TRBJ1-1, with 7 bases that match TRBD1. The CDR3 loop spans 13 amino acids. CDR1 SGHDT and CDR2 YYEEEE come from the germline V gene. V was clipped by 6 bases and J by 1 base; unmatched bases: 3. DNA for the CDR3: TGTGCCAGCACCTGGGACAGGAACACTGAAGCTTTCTTT. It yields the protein CASTWDRNTEAFF.

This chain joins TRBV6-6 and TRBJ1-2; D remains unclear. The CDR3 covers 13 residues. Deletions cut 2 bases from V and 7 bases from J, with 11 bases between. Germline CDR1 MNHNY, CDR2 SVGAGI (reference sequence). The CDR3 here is CASSYDINRGYTF. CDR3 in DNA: TGTGCCAGCAGTTACGACATTAATCGTGGCTACACCTTC.

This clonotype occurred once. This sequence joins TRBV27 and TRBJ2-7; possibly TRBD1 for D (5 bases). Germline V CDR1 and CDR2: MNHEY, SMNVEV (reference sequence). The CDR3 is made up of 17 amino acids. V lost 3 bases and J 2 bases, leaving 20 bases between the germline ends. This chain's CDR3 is CASSFSGARTPPYEQYF. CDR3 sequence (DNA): TGTGCCAGCAGTTTTAGTGGGGCGCGGACACCACCCTACGAGCAGTACTTC.